What follows is one T cell receptor beta chain and its context. Its antigen is unidentified. This sample was included in a study of CD8+ T cells in alopecia areata. Turning to the study itself: The drug, oral tofacitinib, was given to treated patients at 5 to 10 mg twice daily. Study outcomes and limitations: Clonality in lesional scalp, especially alopecia totalis/universalis, exceeded that of normal scalp. Tofacitinib delivered significant drops in scalp clonality and in expanded CD8+ clones among the top 100.

Regarding treatment: oral pan-JAK inhibitor, 5-10 mg twice daily. TCR sequencing used cDNA made by reverse transcription of extracted RNA. Libraries were prepared by immunoSEQ multiplex PCR; TCRdb keeps only in-frame clonotypes and omits some of them. The table includes about 140,000 clones, roughly 80% detected once. The length of the CDR3 is 15 residues. Trimming shortened V by 0 bases and J by 0 bases, and 6 bases separated the two germline ends. Germline CDR1 and CDR2: MNHEY and SMNVEV (reference sequence). The rearrangement joins TRBV27 to TRBJ2-1, with D unclear. The origin of this receptor is a human donor with alopecia areata. The material was CD8+ T cells sorted from blood, obtained at week 4, from a patient treated with tofacitinib. DNA of the CDR3: TGTGCCAGCAGTTTATCTTGGAACTCCTACAATGAGCAGTTCTTC. It yields the protein CASSLSWNSYNEQFF.